The 27 T cell receptor beta chains below all came from one sample that was sequenced in a study of regulatory T cells in long-lasting Graves disease. Sample time point: newly diagnosed GD, antithyroid drugs for less than 3 months. Researchers made the TCR library from RNA that was extracted from PBMCs. Arm-PCR of CDR3 regions and iRepertoire HTBI primers were used to build TCR beta libraries. TCRdb re-analysed the multiplex PCR reads in MiXCR, keeping a single row per CDR3 protein. The table lists 420,000 or so distinct CDR3 sequences, about a sixth of them singletons. The same specimen was also included in a second study, on T cells in Graves' hyperthyroidism and ophthalmopathy.

The material was peripheral blood mononuclear cells (PBMCs), obtained at new diagnosis, from a patient treated with antithyroid drugs. These receptors were obtained from a woman younger than 35 with Graves disease.

This chain links TRBV19 with TRBJ2-5, with 8 nucleotides matching TRBD1. CDR1 is LNHDA and CDR2 is SQIVND in the germline V gene (reference sequence). J was trimmed by 2 bases and V by 4 bases; bases with no gene match: 6. The CDR3 covers 15 residues. The CDR3 spells CASSKEWTGQETQYF. CDR3 bases: TGTGCCAGTAGTAAGGAATGGACAGGGCAAGAGACCCAGTACTTC.

The J gene is TRBJ2-2, the V gene TRBV9; D may be TRBD2 (6 bases). The germline V gene has CDR1 SGDLS and CDR2 YYNGEE. This CDR3 is 12 amino acids long. V was shortened by 2 bases and J by 7 bases, with 6 bases between the two germline ends. CDR3 loop: CASSVGLGELFF. The CDR3, as DNA: TGTGCCAGCAGCGTGGGACTCGGGGAGCTGTTTTTT.

This clonotype showed up just a few times. The conserved phenylalanine or tryptophan normally closing the CDR3 is absent here, so this likely arose from a read error. The rearrangement uses TRBV10-3 and TRBJ2-1; 7 positions match TRBD1. In germline, CDR1 is ENHRY, CDR2 SYGVKD. V dropped 3 bases and J dropped 4; count of bases not matched to a gene: 6. The CDR3 is 15 amino acids. As DNA, the CDR3 is TGTGCCATCAGTGACGAGACAGGGCCTTACAATGAGCAGTTCCTC. Protein: CAISDETGPYNEQFL.

For this clonotype: Given a much more abundant clone one base away, this may be a read error. The J gene is TRBJ1-1, the V gene TRBV28; the D gene is possibly TRBD1 (6 bases). In germline, CDR1 is MDHEN, CDR2 SYDVKM. V was pared by 5 bases and J by 0 bases, with 10 bases between. This CDR3 comprises 14 residues. The CDR3 coding sequence is TGTGCCAGCAGTAGGGGGAACATGAACACTGAAGCTTTCTTT. Encoded protein: CASSRGNMNTEAFF.

Ten or more counts support this clonotype. This chain connects TRBV2 to TRBJ2-7; TRBD1 aligns across 10 bases. CDR1 SNHLY and CDR2 FYNNEI come from the germline V gene. The CDR3 totals 14 residues. The J segment lost 3 bases and the V segment lost 5 bases, leaving 4 bases of the junction unmatched. The CDR3 DNA follows: TGTGCCAGCAGTTCCCGGGACAGGGGCTACGAGCAGTACTTC. This encodes CASSSRDRGYEQYF.

This chain links TRBV3-1 with TRBJ2-3; 12 bases fit TRBD2. Per the germline V gene, CDR1 is LGHDT and CDR2 is YNNKEL (reference sequence). This CDR3 comprises 20 residues. After removal of 3 bases from V and 4 bases from J, the junction contained 17 bases not matched to a gene. The CDR3 DNA reads TGTGCCAGCAGCCACAGGATTAGGACTAGCGGGGTCGTGCAGGCAGATACGCAGTATTTT. Amino acids: CASSHRIRTSGVVQADTQYF.

Concerning this clonotype: With a much larger clone just one base away, this may be a read error. The chain recombines TRBV12-3 or TRBV12-4 with TRBJ2-5; TRBD2 matches 8 bases. CDR3 length equals 15 residues. With 4 bases clipped from V and 11 bases from J, the junction kept 15 bases outside the gene matches. This chain's CDR3 is CASSWLAGSGNEQYF. DNA of the CDR3: TGTGCCAGCAGTTGGTTAGCGGGGTCGGGCAATGAGCAGTACTTC.

This clonotype showed up just a few times. This chain's CDR3 is CASRGQGAIQETQYF. In nucleotides, the CDR3 is TGTGCCAGCAGAGGACAGGGGGCAATACAAGAGACCCAGTACTTC. The genes are TRBV27 and TRBJ2-5; TRBD1 aligns across 11 bases. V dropped 6 bases and J dropped 2; count of bases not matched to a gene: 5. CDR1 is MNHEY, CDR2 SMNVEV, per germline (reference sequence). This CDR3 has 15 amino acids.

The chain is built from TRBV5-1 and TRBJ2-5, with a tentative D call TRBD1 (6 bases). The CDR3 is made up of 14 amino acids. The ends were cut back, 4 bases at V and 1 base at J, with 11 bases in the middle. Germline loops: CDR1 SGHRS, CDR2 YFSETQ. The CDR3 is CASSRDTAQETQYF. For the CDR3, the DNA is TGCGCCAGCAGCCGGGACACCGCCCAAGAGACCCAGTACTTC.

Ten or more counts support this clonotype. The rearrangement links TRBV12-3 or TRBV12-4 to TRBJ2-5; tentative D call: TRBD2 (5 bases). This CDR3 is 14 amino acids long. Trimming left V 6 bases short and J 5 bases short, with 16 bases between. CDR3 in DNA: TGTGCCAGCAGACCAAGTCGAGGGTGGGAGACCCAGTACTTC. Translation: CASRPSRGWETQYF.

This clonotype occurred a few times. The chain links TRBV7-6 to TRBJ2-5, with D maybe TRBD2 (5 bases). Germline CDR1 and CDR2: SGHVS and FNYEAQ. Trimming took off 5 bases at V and 5 bases at J, with 6 bases between the two ends. The CDR3 totals 11 residues. The chain's CDR3 is CASSTGETQYF. The CDR3 DNA follows: TGTGCCAGCAGCACGGGGGAGACCCAGTACTTC.

This clonotype was seen more than once but under ten times. This chain uses TRBV19 with TRBJ2-1; TRBD1 aligns across 8 bases. Trimming removed 7 bases from V and 4 bases from J; junction bases left unmatched: 6. The germline V gene encodes CDR1 LNHDA and CDR2 SQIVND (reference sequence). The CDR3 is 14 residues long. Here the CDR3 reads CASTAGGFYNEQFF. The CDR3 DNA reads TGTGCCAGTACCGCAGGGGGCTTTTACAATGAGCAGTTCTTC.

V and J are TRBV13 and TRBJ1-4; D ambiguous. Trimming took off 0 bases at V and 4 bases at J, with 21 bases between the two ends. CDR1 is PRHDT and CDR2 is FYEKMQ in the germline V gene (reference sequence). The CDR3 consists of 19 residues. The DNA for the CDR3 is TGTGCCAGCAGCTTAGGCCGGAGCCCCTCCCCGTGGGGTAATGAAAAACTGTTTTTT. This sequence encodes CASSLGRSPSPWGNEKLFF.

This clonotype was recorded at least ten times. V and J are TRBV7-8 and TRBJ2-7, with 13 bases matching TRBD2. CDR3 size: 17 residues. J lost 5 bases, V lost 4 bases, and 11 bases had no gene match. CDR1 and CDR2 (germline): SGHVS, FQNEAQ. For the CDR3, the DNA is TGTGCCAGCAGCTCTAGACTAGCGGGAGGTATGATCGACGAGCAGTACTTC. Amino acid sequence: CASSSRLAGGMIDEQYF. Full variable domain (rest looked up from reference TRBV7-8 and TRBJ2-7): GAGVSQSPRYKVAKRGQDVALRCDPISGHVSLFWYQQALGQGPEFLTYFQNEAQLDKSGLPSDRFFAERPEGSVSTLKIQRTQQEDSAVYLCASSSRLAGGMIDEQYFGPGTRLTVT.

This clonotype was seen a handful of times. The gene calls are TRBV20-1 and TRBJ1-1; no firm D call. The germline gives CDR1 DFQATT, CDR2 SNEGSKA (reference sequence). The CDR3 loop spans 12 amino acids. V lost 0 bases and J lost 8, with 10 bases in between. Here the CDR3 DNA reads TGCAGTGCTAGAGAGATGGTAGTAGAAGCTTTCTTT. It is translated as CSAREMVVEAFF.

The J gene is TRBJ2-1, the V gene TRBV20-1, with TRBD2 matching 10 bases. This CDR3 region has 17 residues. Trimming removed 0 bases from V and 6 bases from J; junction bases left unmatched: 11. Germline V gene sequence: CDR1 DFQATT, CDR2 SNEGSKA (reference sequence). The CDR3 region has the DNA TGCAGTGCTAGAGACTCGCGGCTAGCGGGAGTTCTCAATGAGCAGTTCTTC. Encoded protein: CSARDSRLAGVLNEQFF.

This clonotype was detected ten times or more. The rearrangement uses TRBV11-3 and TRBJ2-3; tentatively, D is TRBD2 (5 bases). Deletions cut 3 bases from V and 2 bases from J, with 9 bases between. The CDR3 length is 14 residues. CDR1 is SGHNT, CDR2 YENEEA, per germline. The DNA of the CDR3 is TGTGCCAGCAGCTTTCGGGGATACACAGATACGCAGTATTTT. Its translation is CASSFRGYTDTQYF.

This chain links TRBV19 with TRBJ2-3, with a weak D call TRBD2 (6 bases). This CDR3 is 13 amino acids long. Germline CDR1 LNHDA, CDR2 SQIVND (reference sequence). The V end was cut by 8 bases, the J end by 6 bases, with 15 bases between. CDR3 amino acids: CASGGYGDDTQYF. CDR3 bases: TGTGCCAGTGGGGGGTATGGAGACGATACGCAGTATTTT.

This clonotype was found a few times. The V gene is TRBV2, the J gene TRBJ1-2; D is undetermined. Germline values: CDR1 SNHLY, CDR2 FYNNEI. The CDR3 extends over 12 amino acids. V was pared by 8 bases and J by 0 bases, with 7 bases between. The CDR3 sequence is CASGRTNYGYTF. In DNA, the CDR3 is TGTGCCAGCGGAAGGACTAACTATGGCTACACCTTC.

This clonotype has at least ten counts. The DNA for the CDR3 is TGCAGTGCTGGGGGCTCGTACGGGAGAGAGGTCGAGACCCAGTACTTC. It codes for CSAGGSYGREVETQYF. The V and J genes are TRBV20-1 and TRBJ2-5, with D perhaps being TRBD1 or TRBD2 (6 bases each). The V gene's germline CDR1 is DFQATT and CDR2 SNEGSKA (reference sequence). The CDR3 is 16 amino acids. With 5 bases removed from V and 5 bases from J, the gap between germline ends came to 24 bases.

This clonotype occurred many times. The rearrangement uses TRBV12-3 or TRBV12-4 and TRBJ1-1; D might be TRBD1 (5 bases). The V end lost 5 bases, the J end lost 0 bases, and 13 bases lay between the germline ends. CDR3 length equals 15 residues. The CDR3 is CASSPDTLVNTEAFF. CDR3 bases: TGTGCCAGCAGTCCGGACACTTTGGTGAACACTGAAGCTTTCTTT.

As regards this clonotype: Relative to the germline gene, one junction end is altered; a read error may explain this. CDR3 coding DNA: TGTGCCAGCAGCTTGGCAGGACGCGCAGGAGCTTATTACGGGCAGTACTTC. Protein: CASSLAGRAGAYYGQYF. The rearrangement joins TRBV5-6 to TRBJ2-7; D call uncertain. CDR3 length equals 17 residues. Germline lookup yields CDR1 SGHDT and CDR2 YYEEEE.

This clonotype was detected ten times or more. The rearrangement uses TRBV11-3 and TRBJ1-1; D unclear. The V end was cut by 5 bases, the J end by 1 base, with 8 bases between. The CDR3 loop spans 13 amino acids. Germline CDR1 is SGHNT and CDR2 is YENEEA. In DNA form, the CDR3 reads TGTGCCAGCAGCCGAATCGCGAACACTGAAGCTTTCTTT. It is translated as CASSRIANTEAFF.

The chain recombines TRBV4-2 with TRBJ2-3, with 9 nucleotides matching TRBD2. The CDR3 sequence is 17 residues long. With V trimmed by 1 base and J by 2 bases, 7 bases remained unmatched. CDR1 and CDR2 from the germline V gene are LGHNA and YNFKEQ. Here the CDR3 reads CASSQGKAGGPTDTQYF. CDR3 nucleotides: TGTGCCAGCAGCCAAGGTAAAGCGGGAGGCCCCACAGATACGCAGTATTTT.

Only a few counts were recorded for this clonotype. V is TRBV12-3 or TRBV12-4 and J is TRBJ2-1; 8 bases map to TRBD2. This CDR3 region has 13 residues. V gave up 10 bases and J gave up 8 bases; unmatched junction bases: 10. The CDR3 nucleotides read TGTGCCAACCGAGCGGGAGACTTACATGAGCAGTTCTTC. It codes for CANRAGDLHEQFF.

This clonotype showed up just a few times. The rearrangement joins TRBV28 to TRBJ1-5; D may be TRBD1 (5 bases). Looked up from germline, CDR1 is MDHEN and CDR2 is SYDVKM. The V and J ends lost 2 bases and 6 bases respectively, with 14 bases between them. CDR3 length: 15 amino acids. This CDR3 reads CASSLPYRGTQPQHF. The CDR3 DNA sequence: TGTGCCAGCAGTTTACCATACCGGGGGACTCAGCCCCAGCATTTT. Full variable domain (remainder filled in from reference TRBV28 and TRBJ1-5): DVKVTQSSRYLVKRTGEKVFLECVQDMDHENMFWYRQDPGLGLRLIYFSYDVKMKEKGDIPEGYSVSREKKERFSLILESASTNQTSMYLCASSLPYRGTQPQHFGDGTRLSIL.

This clonotype showed up many times. The CDR3 region has the DNA TGTGCCAGCAGTTTCCTTCCGGGCGGCACAGATACGCAGTATTTT. Translation gives CASSFLPGGTDTQYF. V usage is TRBV27 and J usage is TRBJ2-3; D gene ambiguous. The V gene lost 3 bases and the J gene lost 1 base, with 11 bases spanning the gap. The germline CDR1 and CDR2 sequences are MNHEY and SMNVEV (reference sequence). The CDR3 consists of 15 residues.